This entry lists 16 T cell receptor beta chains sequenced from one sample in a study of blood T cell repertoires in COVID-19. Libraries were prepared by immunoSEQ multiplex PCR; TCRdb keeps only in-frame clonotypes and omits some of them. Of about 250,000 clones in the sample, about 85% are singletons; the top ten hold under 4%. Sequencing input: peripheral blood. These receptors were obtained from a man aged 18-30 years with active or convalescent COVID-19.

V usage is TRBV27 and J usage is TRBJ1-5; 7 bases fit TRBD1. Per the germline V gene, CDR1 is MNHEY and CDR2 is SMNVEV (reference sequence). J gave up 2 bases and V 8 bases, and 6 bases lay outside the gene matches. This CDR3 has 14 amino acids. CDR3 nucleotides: TGTGCCAGCGTGGACAGGAGGGGCAATCAGCCCCAGCATTTT. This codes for CASVDRRGNQPQHF.

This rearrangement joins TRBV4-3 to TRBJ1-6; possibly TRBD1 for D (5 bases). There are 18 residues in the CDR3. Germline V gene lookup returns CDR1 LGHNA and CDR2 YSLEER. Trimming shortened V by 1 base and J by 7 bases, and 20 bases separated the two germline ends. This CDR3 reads CASSQVGTNIDSNSPLHF. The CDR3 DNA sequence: TGCGCCAGCAGCCAAGTAGGGACTAACATTGACTCCAATTCACCCCTCCACTTT.

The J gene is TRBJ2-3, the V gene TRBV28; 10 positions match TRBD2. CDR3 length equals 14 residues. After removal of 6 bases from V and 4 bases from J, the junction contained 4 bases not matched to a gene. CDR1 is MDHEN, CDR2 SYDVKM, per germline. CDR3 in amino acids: CASSASGSSDTQYF. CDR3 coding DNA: TGTGCCAGCAGCGCTAGCGGGAGTTCAGATACGCAGTATTTT.

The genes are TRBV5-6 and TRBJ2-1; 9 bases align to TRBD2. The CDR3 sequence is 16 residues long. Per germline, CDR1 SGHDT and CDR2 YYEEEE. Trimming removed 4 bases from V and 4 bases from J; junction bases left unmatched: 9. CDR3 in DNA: TGTGCCAGCAGCCTTTATTTTCTAGCGGGATACAATGAGCAGTTCTTC. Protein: CASSLYFLAGYNEQFF.

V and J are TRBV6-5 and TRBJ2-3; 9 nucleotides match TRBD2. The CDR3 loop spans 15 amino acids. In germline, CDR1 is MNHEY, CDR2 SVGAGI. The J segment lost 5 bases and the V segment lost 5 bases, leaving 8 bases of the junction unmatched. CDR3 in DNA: TGTGCCAGCAGTCTCATAGCGGGAGACTTAGATACGCAGTATTTT. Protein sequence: CASSLIAGDLDTQYF.

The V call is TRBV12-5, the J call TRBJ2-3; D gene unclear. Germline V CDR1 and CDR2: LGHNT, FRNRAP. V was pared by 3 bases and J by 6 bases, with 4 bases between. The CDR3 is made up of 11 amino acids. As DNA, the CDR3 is TGTGCTAGTGGTTTCTCCGATACGCAGTATTTT. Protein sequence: CASGFSDTQYF.

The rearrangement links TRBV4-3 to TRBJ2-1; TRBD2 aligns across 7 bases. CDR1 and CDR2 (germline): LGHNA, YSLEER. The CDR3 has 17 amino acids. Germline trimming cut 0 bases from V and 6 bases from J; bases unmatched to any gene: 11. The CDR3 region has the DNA TGCGCCAGCAGCCAAGATCCTGGGACGGGAGGATTCAATGAGCAGTTCTTC. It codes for CASSQDPGTGGFNEQFF.

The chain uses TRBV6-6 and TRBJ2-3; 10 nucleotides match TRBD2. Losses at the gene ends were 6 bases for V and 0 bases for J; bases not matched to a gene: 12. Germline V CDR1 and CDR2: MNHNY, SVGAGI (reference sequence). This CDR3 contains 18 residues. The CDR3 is CASSRSWTSGTSTDTQYF. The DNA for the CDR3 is TGTGCCAGCAGCCGATCTTGGACTAGCGGAACTAGCACAGATACGCAGTATTTT.

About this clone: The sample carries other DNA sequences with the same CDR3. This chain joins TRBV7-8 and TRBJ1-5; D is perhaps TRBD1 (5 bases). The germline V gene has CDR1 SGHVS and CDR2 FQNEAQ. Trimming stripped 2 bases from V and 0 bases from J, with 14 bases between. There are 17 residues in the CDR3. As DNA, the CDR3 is TGTGCCAGCAGCTTATTGCCCAGGGTGCATAGCAATCAGCCCCAGCATTTT. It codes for CASSLLPRVHSNQPQHF. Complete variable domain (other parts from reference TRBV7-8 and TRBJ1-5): GAGVSQSPRYKVAKRGQDVALRCDPISGHVSLFWYQQALGQGPEFLTYFQNEAQLDKSGLPSDRFFAERPEGSVSTLKIQRTQQEDSAVYLCASSLLPRVHSNQPQHFGDGTRLSIL.

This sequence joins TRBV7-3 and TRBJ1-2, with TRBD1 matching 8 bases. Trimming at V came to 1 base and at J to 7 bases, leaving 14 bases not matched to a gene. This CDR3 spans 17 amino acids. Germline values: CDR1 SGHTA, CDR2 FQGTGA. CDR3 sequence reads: CASSLMAGQGARGGYTF. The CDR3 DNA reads TGTGCCAGCAGCTTAATGGCGGGGCAGGGGGCCCGGGGTGGCTACACCTTC.

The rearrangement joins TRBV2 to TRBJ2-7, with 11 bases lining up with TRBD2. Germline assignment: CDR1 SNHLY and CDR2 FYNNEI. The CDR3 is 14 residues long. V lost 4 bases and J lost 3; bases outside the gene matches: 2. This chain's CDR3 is CASSVTSGSYEQYF. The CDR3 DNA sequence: TGTGCCAGCAGTGTTACTAGCGGGAGCTACGAGCAGTACTTC. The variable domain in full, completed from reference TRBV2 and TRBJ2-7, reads EPEVTQTPSHQVTQMGQEVILRCVPISNHLYFYWYRQILGQKVEFLVSFYNNEISEKSEIFDDQFSVERPDGSNFTLKIRSTKLEDSAMYFCASSVTSGSYEQYFGPGTRLTVT.

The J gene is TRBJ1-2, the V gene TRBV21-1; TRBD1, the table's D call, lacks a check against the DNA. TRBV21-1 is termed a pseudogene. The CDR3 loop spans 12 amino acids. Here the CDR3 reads CASSNFRVGYTF. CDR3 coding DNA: TGTGCCAGCAGCAATTTCAGGGTTGGCTACACCTTC.

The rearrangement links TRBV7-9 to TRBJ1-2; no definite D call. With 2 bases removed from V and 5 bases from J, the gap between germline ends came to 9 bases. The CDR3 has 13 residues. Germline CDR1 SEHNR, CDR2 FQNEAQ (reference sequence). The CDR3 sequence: CASSLNWEYGYTF. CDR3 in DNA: TGTGCCAGCAGCTTAAACTGGGAGTATGGCTACACCTTC.

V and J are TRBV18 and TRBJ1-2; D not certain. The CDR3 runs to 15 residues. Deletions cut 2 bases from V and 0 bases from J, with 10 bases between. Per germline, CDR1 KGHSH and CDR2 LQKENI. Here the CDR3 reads CASSPSQDSNYGYTF. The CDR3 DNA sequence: TGTGCCAGCTCACCATCGCAGGACTCTAACTATGGCTACACCTTC.

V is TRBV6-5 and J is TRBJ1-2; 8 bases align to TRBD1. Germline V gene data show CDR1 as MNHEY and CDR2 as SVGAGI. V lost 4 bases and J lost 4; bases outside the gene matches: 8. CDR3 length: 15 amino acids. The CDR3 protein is CASSLIGDRFYGYTF. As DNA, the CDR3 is TGTGCCAGCAGTTTAATCGGGGACAGGTTCTATGGCTACACCTTC.

CDR3 region: CASSPPSSGEETQYF. CDR3 nucleotide sequence: TGTGCCAGCTCACCACCGTCTAGCGGCGAAGAGACCCAGTACTTC. This chain uses TRBV18 with TRBJ2-5, with TRBD2 matching over 7 bases. V shed 0 bases, J shed 3 bases, and the junction held 4 bases outside the gene matches. CDR3 length: 15 amino acids. From germline, CDR1 is KGHSH and CDR2 LQKENI.